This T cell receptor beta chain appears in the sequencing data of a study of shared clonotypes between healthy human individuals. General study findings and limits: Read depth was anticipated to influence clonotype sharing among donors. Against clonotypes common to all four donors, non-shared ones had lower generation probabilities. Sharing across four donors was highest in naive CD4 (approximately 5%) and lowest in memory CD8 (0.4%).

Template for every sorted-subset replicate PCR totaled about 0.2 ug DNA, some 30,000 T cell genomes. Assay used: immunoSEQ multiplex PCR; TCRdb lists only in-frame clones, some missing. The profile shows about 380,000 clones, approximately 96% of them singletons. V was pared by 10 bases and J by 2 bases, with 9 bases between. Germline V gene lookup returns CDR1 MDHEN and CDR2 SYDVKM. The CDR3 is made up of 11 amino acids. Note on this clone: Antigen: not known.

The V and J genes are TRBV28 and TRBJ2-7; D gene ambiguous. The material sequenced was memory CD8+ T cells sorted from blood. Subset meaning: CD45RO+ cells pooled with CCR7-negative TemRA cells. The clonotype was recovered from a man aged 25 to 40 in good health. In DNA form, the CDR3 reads TGTGCCACCGACACACCCTACGAGCAGTACTTC. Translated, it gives CATDTPYEQYF.